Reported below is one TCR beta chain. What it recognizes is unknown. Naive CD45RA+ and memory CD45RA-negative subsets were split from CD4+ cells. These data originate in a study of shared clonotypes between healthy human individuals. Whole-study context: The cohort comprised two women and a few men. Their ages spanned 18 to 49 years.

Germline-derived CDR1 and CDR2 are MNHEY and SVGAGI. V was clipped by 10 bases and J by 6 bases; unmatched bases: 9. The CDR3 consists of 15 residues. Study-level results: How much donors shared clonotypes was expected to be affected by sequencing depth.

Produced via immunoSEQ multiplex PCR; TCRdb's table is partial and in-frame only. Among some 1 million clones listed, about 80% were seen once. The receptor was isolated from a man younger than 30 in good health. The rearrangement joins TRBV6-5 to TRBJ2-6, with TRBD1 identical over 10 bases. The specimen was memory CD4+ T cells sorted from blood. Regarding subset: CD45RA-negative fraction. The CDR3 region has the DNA TGTGCCACCCTATCGACAGGGGGCACGGCCAACGTCCTGACTTTC. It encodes CATLSTGGTANVLTF.